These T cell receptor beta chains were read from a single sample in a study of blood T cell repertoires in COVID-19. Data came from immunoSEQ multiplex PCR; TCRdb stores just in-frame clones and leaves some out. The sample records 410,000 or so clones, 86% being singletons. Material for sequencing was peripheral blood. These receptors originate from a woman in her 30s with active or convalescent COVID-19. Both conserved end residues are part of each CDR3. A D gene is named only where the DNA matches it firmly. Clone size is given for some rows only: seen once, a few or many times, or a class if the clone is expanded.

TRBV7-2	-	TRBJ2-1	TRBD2	CASSLAPSGRGGEQFF	TGTGCCAGCAGCTTAGCGCCGAGCGGGAGGGGCGGTGAGCAGTTCTTC
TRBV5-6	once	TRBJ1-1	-	CASSLIGGSGYTEAFF	TGTGCCAGCAGCTTGATCGGGGGATCAGGCTACACTGAAGCTTTCTTT
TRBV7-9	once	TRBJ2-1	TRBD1	CASTRQGTNEQFF	TGTGCCAGCACGAGACAGGGCACCAATGAGCAGTTCTTC
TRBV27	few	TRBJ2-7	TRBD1	CASSPGTGWEQYF	TGTGCCAGCAGCCCCGGGACAGGGTGGGAGCAGTACTTC
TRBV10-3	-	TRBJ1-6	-	CAISEPGTSTANSPLHF	TGTGCCATCAGTGAACCCGGGACATCAACAGCTAATTCACCCCTCCACTTT
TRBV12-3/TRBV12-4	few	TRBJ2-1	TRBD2	CASTWRERNEQFF	TGTGCCAGCACCTGGCGGGAGCGTAATGAGCAGTTCTTC
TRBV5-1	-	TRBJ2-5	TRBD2	CASSLMAGGQETQYF	TGCGCCAGCAGCTTGATGGCGGGGGGGCAAGAGACCCAGTACTTC
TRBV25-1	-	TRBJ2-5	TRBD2	CASRTSGQETQYF	TGTGCCAGCAGGACTAGCGGGCAAGAGACCCAGTACTTC
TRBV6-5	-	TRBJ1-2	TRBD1	CASRRGQGDYTF	TGTGCCAGCAGAAGGGGACAGGGGGACTACACCTTC
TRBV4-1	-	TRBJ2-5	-	CASQGVNGPQETQYF	TGCGCCAGCCAGGGCGTGAACGGGCCCCAAGAGACCCAGTACTTC
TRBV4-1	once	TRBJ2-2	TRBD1	CASSLGQGEGGELFF	TGCGCCAGCAGCCTGGGACAGGGGGAAGGCGGGGAGCTGTTTTTT
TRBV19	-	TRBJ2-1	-	CASSPGQSNEQFF	TGTGCCAGTAGTCCCGGACAAAGCAATGAGCAGTTCTTC
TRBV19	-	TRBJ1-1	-	CASRRQAMNTEAFF	TGTGCCAGTAGAAGACAGGCCATGAACACTGAAGCTTTCTTT
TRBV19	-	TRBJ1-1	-	CASSHYSGNTEAFF	TGTGCCAGTAGCCATTACAGTGGGAACACTGAAGCTTTCTTT
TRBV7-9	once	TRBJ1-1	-	CASSLVGWNTEAFF	TGTGCCAGCAGCTTAGTCGGTTGGAACACTGAAGCTTTCTTT
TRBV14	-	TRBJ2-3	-	CASSARGDTQYF	TGTGCCAGCAGCGCCAGGGGAGACACGCAGTATTTT
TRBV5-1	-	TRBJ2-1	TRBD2	CASSLGGLAGGFNEQFF	TGCGCCAGCAGCTTGGGGGGACTAGCGGGAGGGTTTAATGAGCAGTTCTTC
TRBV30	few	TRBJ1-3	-	CAWSPVRAGNTIYF	TGTGCCTGGAGTCCGGTCAGGGCTGGAAACACCATATATTTT
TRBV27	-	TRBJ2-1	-	CASSFGLRASPNEQFF	TGTGCCAGCAGTTTTGGACTGCGGGCTAGCCCCAATGAGCAGTTCTTC
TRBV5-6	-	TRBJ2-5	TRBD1	CASSLIRGLETQYF	TGTGCCAGCAGCTTGATTAGGGGGCTGGAGACCCAGTACTTC
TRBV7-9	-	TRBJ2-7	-	CASSAPGNYEQYF	TGTGCCAGCAGCGCCCCAGGGAACTACGAGCAGTACTTC
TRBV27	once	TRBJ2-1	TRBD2	CASSSIGGALNNEQFF	TGTGCCAGCAGTTCGATCGGGGGGGCCCTCAACAATGAGCAGTTCTTC
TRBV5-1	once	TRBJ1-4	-	CASSLGHGNEKLFF	TGCGCCAGCAGCTTGGGGCACGGGAATGAAAAACTGTTTTTT
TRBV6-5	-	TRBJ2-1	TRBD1	CASSYVTGVYGNEQFF	TGTGCCAGCAGTTACGTGACAGGGGTGTATGGCAATGAGCAGTTCTTC
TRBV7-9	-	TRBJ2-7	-	CASSLRGAYEQYF	TGTGCCAGCAGCTTGCGCGGGGCCTACGAGCAGTACTTC
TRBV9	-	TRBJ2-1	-	CASSVDTYNEQFF	TGTGCCAGCAGCGTAGATACTTACAATGAGCAGTTCTTC
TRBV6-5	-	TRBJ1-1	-	CASTRGTEAFF	TGTGCCAGCACTAGGGGGACTGAAGCTTTCTTT
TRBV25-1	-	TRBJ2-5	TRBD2	CASSALGTSRQETQYF	TGTGCCAGCAGTGCATTAGGGACTAGTAGGCAAGAGACCCAGTACTTC
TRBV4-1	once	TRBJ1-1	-	CASSQPPRNPALAFF	TGCGCCAGCAGCCAACCCCCCAGGAACCCGGCCTTAGCTTTCTTT
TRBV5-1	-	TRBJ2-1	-	CASSLVGDNEQFF	TGCGCCAGCAGCTTGGTAGGGGACAATGAGCAGTTCTTC
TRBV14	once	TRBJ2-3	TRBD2	CASSSRLVSGGDTQYF	TGTGCCAGCAGCTCTAGACTAGTGAGCGGGGGAGATACGCAGTATTTT
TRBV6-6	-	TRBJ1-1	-	CASSTGGRVMNTEAFF	TGTGCCAGCAGTACGGGGGGGCGCGTGATGAACACTGAAGCTTTCTTT
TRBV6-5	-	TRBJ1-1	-	CASSPLRDTEAFF	TGTGCCAGCAGTCCACTCAGGGACACTGAAGCTTTCTTT
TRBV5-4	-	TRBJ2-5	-	CASSEGLLRETQYF	TGTGCCAGCAGCGAAGGACTGTTGCGGGAGACCCAGTACTTC
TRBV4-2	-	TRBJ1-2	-	CASSPEGAGVYGYTF	TGTGCCAGCAGCCCCGAGGGCGCGGGAGTCTATGGCTACACCTTC
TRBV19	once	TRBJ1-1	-	CASSRGGLSDTEAFF	TGTGCCAGTAGTAGGGGGGGGCTGAGCGACACTGAAGCTTTCTTT
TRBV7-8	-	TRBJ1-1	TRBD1	CASSTGGTEAFF	TGTGCCAGCAGTACAGGGGGCACTGAAGCTTTCTTT
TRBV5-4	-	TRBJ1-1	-	CASSISGTEAFF	TGTGCCAGCAGCATCTCGGGGACTGAAGCTTTCTTT
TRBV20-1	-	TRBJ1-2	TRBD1	CSASDQGVNYGYTF	TGCAGTGCTAGTGACCAGGGGGTCAACTATGGCTACACCTTC
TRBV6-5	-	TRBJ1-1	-	CASSPSTGLNTEAFF	TGTGCCAGCAGTCCCTCGACAGGACTGAACACTGAAGCTTTCTTT
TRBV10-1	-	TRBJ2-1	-	CASSEEVSSSYNEQFF	TGCGCCAGCAGTGAAGAGGTTTCGAGCTCCTACAATGAGCAGTTCTTC
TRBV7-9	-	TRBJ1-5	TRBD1	CASSPGTGGDQPQHF	TGTGCCAGCAGCCCCGGGACAGGGGGCGATCAGCCCCAGCATTTT
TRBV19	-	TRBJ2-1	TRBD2	CASTPTRGGAGDEQFF	TGTGCCAGTACTCCAACTCGCGGGGGGGCGGGGGATGAGCAGTTCTTC
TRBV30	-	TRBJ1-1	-	CAWSVGGEAFF	TGTGCCTGGAGTGTTGGTGGTGAGGCTTTCTTT
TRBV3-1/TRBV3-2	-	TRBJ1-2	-	CASSQRLQGLSEGYTF	TGTGCCAGCAGCCAAAGGTTGCAGGGTCTGAGTGAGGGCTACACCTTC
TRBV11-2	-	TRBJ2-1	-	CASSFAEYNEQFF	TGTGCCAGCAGCTTCGCGGAATACAATGAGCAGTTCTTC
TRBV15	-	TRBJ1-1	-	CATSRDLDTEAFF	TGTGCCACCAGCAGAGATCTTGACACTGAAGCTTTCTTT
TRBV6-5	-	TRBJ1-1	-	CASSYSGQSTEAFF	TGTGCCAGCAGTTACTCGGGCCAGAGCACTGAAGCTTTCTTT
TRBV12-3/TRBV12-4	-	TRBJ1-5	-	CASSWGDQPQHF	TGTGCCAGCAGTTGGGGGGATCAGCCCCAGCATTTT
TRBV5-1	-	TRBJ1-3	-	CASSRDGNSGNTIYF	TGCGCCAGCAGCCGCGACGGGAACTCTGGAAACACCATATATTTT
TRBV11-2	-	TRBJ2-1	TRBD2	CASSWRDGAGTRELVEQFF	TGTGCCAGCAGCTGGAGAGATGGGGCCGGGACTAGAGAGCTAGTCGAGCAGTTCTTC
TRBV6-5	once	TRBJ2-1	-	CASSYLGVEQFF	TGTGCCAGCAGTTACCTCGGGGTTGAGCAGTTCTTC
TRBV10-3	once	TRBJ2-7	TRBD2	CAISQGGSTYEQYF	TGTGCCATCAGCCAAGGCGGGAGTACGTACGAGCAGTACTTC
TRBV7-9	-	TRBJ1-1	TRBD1	CASSLGQGGYTEAFF	TGTGCCAGCAGCTTGGGACAGGGAGGGTACACTGAAGCTTTCTTT
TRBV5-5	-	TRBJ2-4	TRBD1	CASSLVQGAVVDIQYF	TGTGCCAGCAGCTTGGTACAGGGGGCCGTGGTAGACATTCAGTACTTC
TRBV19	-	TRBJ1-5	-	CASSTGTPLSPQHF	TGTGCCAGTAGTACCGGGACACCTCTATCGCCCCAGCATTTT
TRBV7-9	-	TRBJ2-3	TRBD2	CASSFGLADTDTQYF	TGTGCCAGCAGCTTTGGGCTAGCGGACACAGATACGCAGTATTTT
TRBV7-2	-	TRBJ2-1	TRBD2	CASSSTGGLAGGWVFF	TGTGCCAGCAGCTCCACAGGGGGACTAGCGGGAGGTTGGGTGTTCTTC
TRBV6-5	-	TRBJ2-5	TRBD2	CASSLTPAGTSGGYF	TGTGCCAGCAGTTTGACCCCTGCCGGGACTAGCGGGGGATACTTC